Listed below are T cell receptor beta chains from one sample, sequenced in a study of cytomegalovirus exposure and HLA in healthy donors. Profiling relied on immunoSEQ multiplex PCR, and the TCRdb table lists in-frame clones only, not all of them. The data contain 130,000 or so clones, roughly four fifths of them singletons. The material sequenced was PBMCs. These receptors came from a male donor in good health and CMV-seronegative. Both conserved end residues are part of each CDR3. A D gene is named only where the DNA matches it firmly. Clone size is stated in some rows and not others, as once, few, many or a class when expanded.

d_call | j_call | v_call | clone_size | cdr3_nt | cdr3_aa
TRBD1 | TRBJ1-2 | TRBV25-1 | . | TGTGCCAGCAGTGGACGCAATCTCAGGGGGCGTAACGATGGCTACACCTTC | CASSGRNLRGRNDGYTF
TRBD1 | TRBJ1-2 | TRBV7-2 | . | TGTGCCAGCAGTTCGGACAGGGGACGGAGTGGCTACACCTTC | CASSSDRGRSGYTF
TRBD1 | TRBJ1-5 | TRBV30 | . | TGTGCCTGGAGGGGGGGACAGGGGAGCAATCAGCCCCAGCATTTT | CAWRGGQGSNQPQHF
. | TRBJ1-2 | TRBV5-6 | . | TGTGCCAGCAGCTTCTATGGCAGGCCACAGGACTATGGCTACACCTTC | CASSFYGRPQDYGYTF
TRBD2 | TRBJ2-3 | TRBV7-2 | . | TGTGCCAGCAGACTAGCGGGGGGCCCCACAGATACGCAGTATTTT | CASRLAGGPTDTQYF
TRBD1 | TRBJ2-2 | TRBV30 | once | TGTGCCACCCCCTGGGGGACAGGGTTATCCGGGGAGCTGTTTTTT | CATPWGTGLSGELFF
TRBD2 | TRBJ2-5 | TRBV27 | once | TGTGCCAGCAGGGCGGGAGGGCGGGAGACCCAGTACTTC | CASRAGGRETQYF
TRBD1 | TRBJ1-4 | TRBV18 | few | TGTGCCAGCTCATCATACGACAGGGGAGGTGAAAAACTGTTTTTT | CASSSYDRGGEKLFF
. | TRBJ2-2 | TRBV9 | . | TGTGCCAGCAGCGTCGGGAGCGAAGTTACGAACACCGGGGAGCTGTTTTTT | CASSVGSEVTNTGELFF
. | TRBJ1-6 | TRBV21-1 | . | TGTGCCAGCAGCTGGCGGGGGAGCTCCTATAATTCACCCCTCCACTTT | CASSWRGSSYNSPLHF
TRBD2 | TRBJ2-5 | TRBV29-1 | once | TGCAGCGTTGAAGATGGTTTTAGCGGGAGGGCAGGGACCGTTTCTCAAGAGACCCAGTACTTC | CSVEDGFSGRAGTVSQETQYF
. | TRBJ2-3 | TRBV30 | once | TGTGCCTGGACCAGGGGTACAGATACGCAGTATTTT | CAWTRGTDTQYF
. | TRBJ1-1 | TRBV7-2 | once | TGTGCCAGCAGCCCTAGGACAGTGGCTGAAGCTTTCTTT | CASSPRTVAEAFF
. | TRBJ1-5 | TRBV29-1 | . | TGCAGCGTTGAAATGGGTAGGGGTCAGCCCCAGCATTTT | CSVEMGRGQPQHF
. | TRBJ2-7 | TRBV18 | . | TGTGCCAGCTCAAACACGGGACGGGAGAACTACGAGCAGTACTTC | CASSNTGRENYEQYF
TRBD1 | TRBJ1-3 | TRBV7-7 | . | TGTGCTAGCAGCTCAGACAGGGCCCCCGTTATGTCTGGAAACACCATATATTTT | CASSSDRAPVMSGNTIYF
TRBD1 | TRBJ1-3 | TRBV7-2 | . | TGTGCCAGCAGCTCCGGACAGGGAAATGGAAACACCATATATTTT | CASSSGQGNGNTIYF
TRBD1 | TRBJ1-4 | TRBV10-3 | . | TGTGCCATCAGTACCAGCGGACAGGGCAAGGGGGAAAAACTGTTTTTT | CAISTSGQGKGEKLFF
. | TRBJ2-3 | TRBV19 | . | TGTGCCAGTATAGATGGCGGGAGCACAGATACGCAGTATTTT | CASIDGGSTDTQYF
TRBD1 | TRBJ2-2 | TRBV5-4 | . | TGTGCCAGCAGCTTCGGACAGGCCCCCGGGGAGCTGTTTTTT | CASSFGQAPGELFF
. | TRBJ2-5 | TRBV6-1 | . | TGTGCCAGCAAGAGGACTCTTCGGGAGACCCAGTACTTC | CASKRTLRETQYF
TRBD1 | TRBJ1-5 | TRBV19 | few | TGTGCCAGTAGTAATCGACAGGGGGTTTGGCAGCCCCAGCATTTT | CASSNRQGVWQPQHF
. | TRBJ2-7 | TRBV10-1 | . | TGCGCCAGCAAGACCCCCGGGACTCGTTTTGGGTACGAGCAGTACTTC | CASKTPGTRFGYEQYF
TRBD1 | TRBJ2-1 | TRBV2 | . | TGTGCCAGCAGTGAAAATACAGGGGGCAGGAGGAATGAGCAGTTCTTC | CASSENTGGRRNEQFF
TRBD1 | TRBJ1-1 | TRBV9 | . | TGTGCCAGCAGCCCCAGTCCCGGGACAGGGCAGAACACTGAAGCTTTCTTT | CASSPSPGTGQNTEAFF
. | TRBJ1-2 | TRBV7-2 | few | TGTGCCAGCAGCGGGCAGATGAACTATGGCTACACCTTC | CASSGQMNYGYTF
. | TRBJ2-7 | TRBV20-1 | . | TGCAGTGCTAGAGTCCTTTACGAGCAGTACTTC | CSARVLYEQYF
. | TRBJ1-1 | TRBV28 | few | TGTGCCAGCAGCCTGGGAGGGATTGGATGGGACACTGAAGCTTTCTTT | CASSLGGIGWDTEAFF
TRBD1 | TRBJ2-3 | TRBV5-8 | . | TGTGCCAGCAGCATGGGGACAGGGCTCGGCACAGATACGCAGTATTTT | CASSMGTGLGTDTQYF
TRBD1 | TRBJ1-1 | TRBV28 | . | TGTGCCAGCAGCACAGGGGGAAACACTGAAGCTTTCTTT | CASSTGGNTEAFF
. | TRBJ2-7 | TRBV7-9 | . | TGTGCCAGCAGCACTACACTGACCAGTGGGAGCTTCGATTACGAGCAGTACTTC | CASSTTLTSGSFDYEQYF
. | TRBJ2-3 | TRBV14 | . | TGTGCCAGCAGCCCATGGGCCCGAAGCACAGATACGCAGTATTTT | CASSPWARSTDTQYF